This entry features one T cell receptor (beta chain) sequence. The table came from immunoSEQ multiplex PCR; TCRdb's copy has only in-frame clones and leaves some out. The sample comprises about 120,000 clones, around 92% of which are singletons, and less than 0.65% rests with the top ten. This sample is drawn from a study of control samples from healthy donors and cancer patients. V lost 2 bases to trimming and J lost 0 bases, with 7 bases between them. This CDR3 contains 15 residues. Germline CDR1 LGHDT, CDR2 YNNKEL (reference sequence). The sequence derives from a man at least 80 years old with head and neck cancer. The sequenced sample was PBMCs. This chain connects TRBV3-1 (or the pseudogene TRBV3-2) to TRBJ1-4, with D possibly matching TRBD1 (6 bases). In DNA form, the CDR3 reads TGTGCCAGCAGCCAAAGGGGGGCAACTAATGAAAAACTGTTTTTT. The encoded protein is CASSQRGATNEKLFF.